The 21 T cell receptor beta chains below were found in one sample sequenced in a study of cytomegalovirus exposure and HLA in healthy donors. The primer mix had 60 Vbeta and 13 Jbeta primers. Only in-frame clones appear in the TCRdb table, and some are missing; sequencing was by immunoSEQ multiplex PCR. The data hold roughly 100,000 clones, with about 80% observed a single time. The source material was PBMCs. The source is a man in his fifties or sixties in good health and CMV-seropositive.

The chain is built from TRBV9 and TRBJ2-3; D is undetermined. Germline V gives CDR1 SGDLS, CDR2 YYNGEE. The V end was cut by 1 base, the J end by 2 bases, with 8 bases between. The CDR3 runs 14 residues. The CDR3 coding sequence is TGTGCCAGCAGCGTAAACAGTTTCACAGATACGCAGTATTTT. This codes for CASSVNSFTDTQYF.

J is TRBJ2-3 and V is TRBV5-1; 13 bases fit TRBD2. The CDR3 runs to 14 residues. The germline CDR1 and CDR2 sequences are SGHRS and YFSETQ. The V segment lost 9 bases and the J segment 6 bases; nucleotides outside the gene matches: 7. CDR3 loop: CATRTSGSGDTQYF. DNA of the CDR3: TGCGCCACCAGGACTAGCGGGAGTGGGGATACGCAGTATTTT.

The chain has TRBV13 and TRBJ2-2; a weak D match, TRBD1 (6 bases). This CDR3 is built from 15 residues. V shed 3 bases and J shed 0 bases, with 8 bases lying between them. CDR1 and CDR2 (germline): PRHDT, FYEKMQ (reference sequence). CDR3 region: CASSFGTPNTGELFF. The CDR3 nucleotides read TGTGCCAGCAGCTTCGGGACACCGAACACCGGGGAGCTGTTTTTT.

CDR3 sequence (DNA): TGTGCCAGCAGCCCCCCCATAGACACCCGGAACTACACCTTC. Protein product: CASSPPIDTRNYTF. The chain carries TRBV5-4 and TRBJ1-2, with D unclear. The germline gives CDR1 SGHNT, CDR2 YYREEE (reference sequence). The germline V and J ends were trimmed by 4 bases and 10 bases, with 20 bases remaining between them. The CDR3 extends over 14 amino acids.

This rearrangement joins TRBV9 to TRBJ2-3; 7 bases agree with TRBD1. With 0 bases clipped from V and 2 bases from J, the junction kept 3 bases outside the gene matches. CDR1 SGDLS and CDR2 YYNGEE come from the germline V gene. The CDR3 extends over 15 amino acids. CDR3: CASSVGDSDTDTQYF. CDR3 in DNA: TGTGCCAGCAGCGTAGGGGACAGTGACACAGATACGCAGTATTTT. The entire variable domain, with the rest obtained from reference TRBV9 and TRBJ2-3, is as follows: DSGVTQTPKHLITATGQRVTLRCSPRSGDLSVYWYQQSLDQGLQFLIQYYNGEERAKGNILERFSAQQFPDLHSELNLSSLELGDSALYFCASSVGDSDTDTQYFGPGTRLTVL.

The table lists this clone with a count of one. The V call is TRBV11-2, the J call TRBJ1-3; 7 bases align to TRBD1. Germline lookup yields CDR1 SGHAT and CDR2 FQNNGV. V trimming: 5 bases; J trimming: 0 bases; junction bases outside the gene matches: 4. The CDR3 extends over 15 amino acids. In DNA, the CDR3 is TGTGCCAGCAGCGCACAGGGGATCTCTGGAAACACCATATATTTT. Translation gives CASSAQGISGNTIYF.

This sequence joins TRBV5-4 and TRBJ2-2; TRBD1 might be the D (6 bases). This CDR3 has 16 residues. Trimming shortened V by 6 bases and J by 2 bases, and 17 bases separated the two germline ends. Germline lookup yields CDR1 SGHNT and CDR2 YYREEE (reference sequence). CDR3 loop: CASTQKGVINTGELFF. The CDR3 DNA is TGTGCCAGCACCCAAAAGGGGGTAATTAACACCGGGGAGCTGTTTTTT.

The gene calls are TRBV11-2 and TRBJ1-1; D uncertain. The CDR3 loop spans 13 amino acids. Germline V lookup: CDR1 SGHAT, CDR2 FQNNGV. V shed 3 bases and J shed 7 bases, with 12 bases lying between them. The CDR3 DNA is TGTGCCAGCAGCTTGGGGAGGAAGGTTGAAGCTTTCTTT. This encodes CASSLGRKVEAFF.

A single count supports this clone. The CDR3 loop is CASSLSPGRGSNQPQHF. The CDR3, as DNA: TGTGCCAGCAGTTTAAGTCCGGGGCGGGGGAGCAATCAGCCCCAGCATTTT. The V gene is TRBV27, the J gene TRBJ1-5; D might be TRBD1 (5 bases). The CDR3 runs 17 residues. V lost 2 bases and J 1 base, leaving 15 bases between the germline ends. Germline V gives CDR1 MNHEY, CDR2 SMNVEV (reference sequence).

V is TRBV2 and J is TRBJ2-5, with 8 positions matching TRBD1. The trim removed 5 bases at V and 5 bases at J, leaving 1 base unmatched. Germline V CDR1 and CDR2: SNHLY, FYNNEI. The CDR3 extends over 12 amino acids. Here the CDR3 DNA reads TGTGCCAGCAGTACAGGGGGGGAGACCCAGTACTTC. Amino acids: CASSTGGETQYF. The whole variable domain, filled in from reference TRBV2 and TRBJ2-5, reads EPEVTQTPSHQVTQMGQEVILRCVPISNHLYFYWYRQILGQKVEFLVSFYNNEISEKSEIFDDQFSVERPDGSNFTLKIRSTKLEDSAMYFCASSTGGETQYFGPGTRLLVL.

The chain uses TRBV2 and TRBJ2-1; the match to TRBD2 covers 12 bases. The germline CDR1 and CDR2 sequences are SNHLY and FYNNEI. CDR3 length: 14 amino acids. J was trimmed by 7 bases and V by 8 bases; bases with no gene match: 6. CDR3 nucleotides: TGTGCCAGCTTGGGACTAGCGGGTCGGAATGAGCAGTTCTTC. Residues: CASLGLAGRNEQFF.

V and J are TRBV6-4 and TRBJ1-1, with a tentative D call TRBD1 (5 bases). V lost 8 bases, J lost 3 bases, and 13 bases lay in between. This CDR3 region has 13 residues. Germline V CDR1 and CDR2: MRHNA, SNTAGT. Here the CDR3 DNA reads TGTGCCAGCTCCAAACAGGTGGACACTGAAGCTTTCTTT. This codes for CASSKQVDTEAFF.

This chain joins TRBV10-3 and TRBJ2-7, with 8 positions matching TRBD1. This CDR3 has 14 amino acids. The J segment lost 5 bases and the V segment lost 4 bases, leaving 7 bases of the junction unmatched. Germline V gene sequence: CDR1 ENHRY, CDR2 SYGVKD. The CDR3 DNA sequence: TGTGCCATCAGTGCACAGGGGGTATGGCACGAGCAGTACTTC. Translating it yields CAISAQGVWHEQYF.

This clone was detected only once. The rearrangement joins TRBV6-6 to TRBJ1-5; 8 bases are shared with TRBD1. V shed 5 bases and J 3 bases; nucleotides not matched to a gene: 9. Germline loops: CDR1 MNHNY, CDR2 SVGAGI (reference sequence). The CDR3 spans 16 residues. CDR3: CASSTNRGRVNQPQHF. The CDR3 coding sequence is TGTGCCAGCAGTACTAACAGGGGGAGGGTCAATCAGCCCCAGCATTTT.

This clone was seen a few times. The J gene is TRBJ1-1, the V gene TRBV7-8; 8 bases fit TRBD1. CDR3 length: 14 amino acids. Germline V gives CDR1 SGHVS, CDR2 FQNEAQ. J gave up 5 bases and V 2 bases, and 4 bases lay outside the gene matches. CDR3 in DNA: TGTGCCAGCAGCTTAAGGGACAGGAATACTGAAGCTTTCTTT. Protein: CASSLRDRNTEAFF.

This chain connects TRBV13 to TRBJ2-7; 10 nucleotides match TRBD2. The J segment lost 4 bases and the V segment lost 8 bases, leaving 8 bases of the junction unmatched. The CDR3 contains 14 residues. Germline lookup yields CDR1 PRHDT and CDR2 FYEKMQ (reference sequence). This chain's CDR3 is CASGYSGGSYEQYF. CDR3 nucleotides: TGTGCCAGCGGGTATAGCGGGGGGTCGTACGAGCAGTACTTC.

The chain is built from TRBV7-2 and TRBJ2-5, with TRBD2 as a possible D gene (5 bases). The CDR3 is 15 amino acids. With 7 bases removed from V and 1 base from J, the gap between germline ends came to 16 bases. Germline lookup yields CDR1 SGHTA and CDR2 FQGNSA. The chain's CDR3 is CASTTGISRQETQYF. Written as DNA, the CDR3 is TGTGCCAGCACCACGGGGATCAGCCGCCAAGAGACCCAGTACTTC.

V gene TRBV9 combines with J gene TRBJ2-1, with a tentative D call TRBD1 (6 bases). CDR1 and CDR2 (germline): SGDLS, YYNGEE. V lost 3 bases and J lost 15, with 16 bases in between. The CDR3 extends over 12 amino acids. This chain's CDR3 is CASSAEGGVWFF. CDR3 coding DNA: TGTGCCAGCAGCGCGGAAGGGGGTGTTTGGTTCTTC.

The chain is built from TRBV7-9 and TRBJ2-7; 7 bases fit TRBD2. The CDR3 has 11 amino acids. Per the germline V gene, CDR1 is SEHNR and CDR2 is FQNEAQ (reference sequence). The V gene end was trimmed by 8 bases and the J gene end by 7 bases; junction bases not matched to a gene: 5. CDR3 coding DNA: TGTGCCAGCTACTCGGGGGGTGAGCAGTACTTC. Encoded protein: CASYSGGEQYF.

The chain carries TRBV7-9 and TRBJ1-2; the D is unclear. This CDR3 has 14 residues. Germline V gene data show CDR1 as SEHNR and CDR2 as FQNEAQ (reference sequence). Deletions cut 1 base from V and 7 bases from J, with 13 bases between. This chain's CDR3 is CASSLEATSGGYTF. The CDR3 region has the DNA TGTGCCAGCAGCTTAGAGGCCACCTCAGGTGGCTACACCTTC.

V is TRBV5-1 and J is TRBJ2-1, with 9 bases lining up with TRBD2. This CDR3 has 20 amino acids. Trimming removed 1 base from V and 3 bases from J; junction bases left unmatched: 17. Per the germline V gene, CDR1 is SGHRS and CDR2 is YFSETQ. The CDR3 spells CASSLLPPPSGGFLYNEQFF. The CDR3 nucleotides are TGCGCCAGCAGCTTGCTTCCCCCCCCGAGCGGGGGGTTCCTCTACAATGAGCAGTTCTTC.